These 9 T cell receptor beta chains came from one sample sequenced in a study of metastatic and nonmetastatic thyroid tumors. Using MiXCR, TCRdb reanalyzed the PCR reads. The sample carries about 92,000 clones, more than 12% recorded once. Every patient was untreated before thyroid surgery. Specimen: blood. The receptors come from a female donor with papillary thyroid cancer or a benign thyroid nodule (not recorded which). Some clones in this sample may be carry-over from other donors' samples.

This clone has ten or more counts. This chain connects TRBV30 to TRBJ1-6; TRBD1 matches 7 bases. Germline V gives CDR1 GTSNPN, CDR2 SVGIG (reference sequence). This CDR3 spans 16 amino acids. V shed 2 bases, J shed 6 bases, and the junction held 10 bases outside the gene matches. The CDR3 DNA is TGTGCCTGGAGTATGCCATTGGGACAGACTAATTCACCCCTCCACTTT. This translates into CAWSMPLGQTNSPLHF.

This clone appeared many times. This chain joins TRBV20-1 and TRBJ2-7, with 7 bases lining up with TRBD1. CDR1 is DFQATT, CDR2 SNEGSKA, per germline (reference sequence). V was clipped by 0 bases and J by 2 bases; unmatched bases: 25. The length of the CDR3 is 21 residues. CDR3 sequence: CSARERLFPGQPTWGAYEQYF. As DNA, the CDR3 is TGCAGTGCTAGAGAGAGGTTATTTCCGGGACAGCCGACTTGGGGAGCCTACGAGCAGTACTTC.

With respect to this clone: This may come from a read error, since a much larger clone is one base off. The CDR3 coding sequence is TGTGCCAGCAGCCAATACAGGGAAGTTTTTCTGGCTGAAGCTTTCTTT. As protein: CASSQYREVFLAEAFF. The chain carries TRBV4-2 and TRBJ1-1; D may be TRBD1 (6 bases). This CDR3 is built from 16 residues. Looked up from germline, CDR1 is LGHNA and CDR2 is YNFKEQ. V lost 2 bases to trimming and J lost 6 bases, with 19 bases between them.

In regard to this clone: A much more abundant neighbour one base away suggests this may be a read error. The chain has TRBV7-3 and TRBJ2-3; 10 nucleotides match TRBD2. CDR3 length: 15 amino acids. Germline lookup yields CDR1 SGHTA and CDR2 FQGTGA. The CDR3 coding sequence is TGTGTCAGCAGCCTCCTAGCGGGGGAATGGGATACGCAGTATTTT. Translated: CVSSLLAGEWDTQYF. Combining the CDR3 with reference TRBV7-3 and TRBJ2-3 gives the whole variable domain GAGVSQTPSNKVTEKGKYVELRCDPISGHTALYWYRQSLGQGPEFLIYFQGTGAADDSGLPNDRFFAVRPEGSVSTLKIQRTERGDSAVYLCVSSLLAGEWDTQYFGPGTRLTVL.

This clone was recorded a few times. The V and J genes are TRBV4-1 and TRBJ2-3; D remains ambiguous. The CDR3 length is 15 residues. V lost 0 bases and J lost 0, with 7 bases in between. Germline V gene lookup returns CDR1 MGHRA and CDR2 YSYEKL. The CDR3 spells CASSQEDRSTDTQYF. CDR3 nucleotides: TGCGCCAGCAGCCAAGAGGACCGAAGCACAGATACGCAGTATTTT.

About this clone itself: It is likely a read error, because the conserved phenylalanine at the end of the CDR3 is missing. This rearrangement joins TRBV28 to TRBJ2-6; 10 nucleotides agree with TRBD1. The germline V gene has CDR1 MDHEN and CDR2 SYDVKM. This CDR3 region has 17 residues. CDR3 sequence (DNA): TGTGCCAGCAGGCCCGGACAGGGGGGCTCTGGGGCCAACGTTCTGACTCTC. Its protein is CASRPGQGGSGANVLTL.

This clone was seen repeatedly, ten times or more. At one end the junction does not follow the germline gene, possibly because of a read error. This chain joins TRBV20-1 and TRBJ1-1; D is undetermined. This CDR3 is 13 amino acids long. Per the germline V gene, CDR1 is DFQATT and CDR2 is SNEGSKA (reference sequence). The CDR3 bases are TGCAGTGCTCGAGACCCGGCTAGGGATGAAGCTTTCTTT. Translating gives CSARDPARDEAFF.

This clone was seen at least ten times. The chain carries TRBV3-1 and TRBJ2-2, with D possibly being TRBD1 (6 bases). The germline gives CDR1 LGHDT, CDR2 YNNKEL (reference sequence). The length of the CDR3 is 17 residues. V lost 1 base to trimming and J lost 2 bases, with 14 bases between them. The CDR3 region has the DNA TGTGCCAGCAGCCAAGCCTCGGTAGGGACAAACACCGGGGAGCTGTTTTTT. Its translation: CASSQASVGTNTGELFF.

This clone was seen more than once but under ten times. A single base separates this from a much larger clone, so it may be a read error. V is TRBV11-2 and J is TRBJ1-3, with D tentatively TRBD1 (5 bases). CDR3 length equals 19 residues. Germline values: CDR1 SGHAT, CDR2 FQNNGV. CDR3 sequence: CASSLPALRQTSSGSTIYF. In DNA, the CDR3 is TGTGCCAGCAGCTTGCCCGCCCTACGACAGACGAGCTCTGGAAGCACCATATATTTT.